This TCR beta chain was sequenced for a study of CD8+ T cells in alopecia areata. About the study: Affected scalp percentage determined the severity score of treated patients.

The CDR3 sequence is 15 residues long. The V gene lost 5 bases and the J gene lost 0 bases, with 10 bases spanning the gap. Germline-derived CDR1 and CDR2 are SEHNR and FQNEAQ (reference sequence). Documented treatment: oral pan-JAK inhibitor, 5-10 mg twice daily. It was from alopecia areata patients that lesional scalp punch biopsies and peripheral blood were collected. The study's findings and limits: It was lesional scalp, especially alopecia totalis/universalis, that showed higher clonality than normal scalp. It was observed that many expanded lesional clones persisted in scalp and blood during tofacitinib.

Extracted from the samples, RNA was reverse transcribed into cDNA to serve as the sequencing template. Libraries were prepared by immunoSEQ multiplex PCR; TCRdb keeps only in-frame clonotypes and omits some of them. Among fewer than 110,000 clones listed, approximately 84% were seen once. A few counts support this clone. What it binds is unknown. The chain couples TRBV7-9 to TRBJ2-2, with a weak D call TRBD1 (5 bases). This clonotype was obtained from a human donor with alopecia areata. Sequencing was performed on CD8+ T cells sorted from blood, taken between weeks 30 and 35, from a patient treated with tofacitinib. CDR3 DNA: TGTGCCAGCAGCCTGACAGACCCGAACACCGGGGAGCTGTTTTTT. Translation: CASSLTDPNTGELFF.